This TCR beta chain was sequenced in a study of cytomegalovirus exposure and HLA in healthy donors. Across the whole study: Falling in the Caucasian-associated ancestry cluster were about 80% of 398 genotyped donors.

Findings and limits, study-wide: The majority of CMV-associated TCR beta chains were reported as apparently HLA-restricted in a later analysis. A missense DCLRE1C variant was associated with V- and J-gene trimming of TCR beta chains in a later analysis, and an independent cohort replicated the association.

The germline CDR1 and CDR2 sequences are MNHEY and SVGAGI. This CDR3 region has 16 residues. The ends lost 0 bases at V and 4 bases at J; junction bases unmatched: 6. This clone was counted once. Its antigen is currently unknown. PCR primers comprised 60 Vbeta and 13 Jbeta primers. Repertoires were generated with immunoSEQ multiplex PCR, while TCRdb's copy carries only in-frame clones and drops some. The table includes 150,000 to 190,000 clones, around 74% detected once. This receptor was obtained from a man aged 18 to 35 in good health and CMV-seronegative. The sequenced sample was PBMCs. The rearrangement joins TRBV6-5 to TRBJ1-1, with 9 bases aligning to TRBD1. The CDR3 sequence is CASSYSMDRGITEAFF. The CDR3 coding sequence is TGTGCCAGCAGTTACTCGATGGACAGGGGTATCACTGAAGCTTTCTTT.